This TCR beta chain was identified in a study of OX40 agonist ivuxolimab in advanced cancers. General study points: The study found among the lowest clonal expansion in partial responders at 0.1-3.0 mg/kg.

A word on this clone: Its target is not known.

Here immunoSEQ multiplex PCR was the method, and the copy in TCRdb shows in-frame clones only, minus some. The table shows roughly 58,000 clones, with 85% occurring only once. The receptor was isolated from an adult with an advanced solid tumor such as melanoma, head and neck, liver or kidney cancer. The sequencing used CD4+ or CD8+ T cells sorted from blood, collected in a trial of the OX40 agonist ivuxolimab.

In DNA form, the CDR3 reads TGTGCCAGCAGCTTCCCAGGGGCGCGTGGCTACACCTTC. Its translation is CASSFPGARGYTF. The chain combines TRBV11-2 with TRBJ1-2, with D perhaps matching TRBD1 (6 bases). From germline, CDR1 is SGHAT and CDR2 FQNNGV. This CDR3 spans 13 amino acids. V lost 3 bases and J lost 7, with 12 bases in between.